The clone carrying this T cell receptor (beta chain) has at least ten counts. Its cognate antigen is unknown. This specimen comes from a study of response to subunit inactivated influenza vaccine. Overall study findings and caveats: Authors suggested each seasonal influenza vaccination recruits few new T cells.

TCRdb used MiXCR to reprocess the RT-PCR reads, holding one entry per CDR3 protein. Here the sample spans 200,000 to 300,000 distinct CDR3 sequences, about 12% being singletons. This CDR3 is 15 amino acids long. Germline lookup yields CDR1 DFQATT and CDR2 SNEGSKA (reference sequence). Trimming cost V 3 bases and J 4 bases; bases outside gene matches: 9. Sample: non-naive T cells sorted from PBMCs, taken about 14 days before vaccination. This clonotype was sampled from a man aged 45-60 years who received an inactivated influenza vaccine. J is TRBJ2-5 and V is TRBV20-1, with 9 positions matching TRBD1. The CDR3 nucleotides are TGCAGTGCTAGTACAGGGGGCTTGTCCGGAGAGACCCAGTACTTC. As protein: CSASTGGLSGETQYF.